This T cell receptor beta chain was profiled in a study of identical twins. Points from the study as a whole: There was an excess of low generation probability in the out-of-frame alpha sequences that twins shared. Not following the same donors, the study drew its conclusions from cross-sectional statistical analysis.

As regards this clonotype: What it recognizes is unknown.

Healthy Caucasian individuals made up all the donors. Unique molecular identifiers were in the cDNA, with template-switch universal primer binding. One entry per CDR3 protein results from TCRdb running MiXCR on the 5' RACE reads. This sample has hundreds of thousands of distinct CDR3 sequences; around 6% occur once, and the top ten carry 1.5% to 2%. Germline V gives CDR1 SQVTM, CDR2 ANQGSEA. Trimming cost V 6 bases and J 6 bases, with 23 bases left between them. The CDR3 extends over 16 amino acids. The source of this sequence is a man younger than 30 in good health. This chain joins TRBV29-1 and TRBJ2-2; D possibly corresponds to TRBD1 (5 bases). The sample consisted of naive T cells sorted from blood. The CDR3 nucleotides read TGCAGCGTGACTCTCCCCAGGGCGGATGAGGCCGGGGAGCTGTTTTTT. Encoded protein: CSVTLPRADEAGELFF.